The T cell receptor beta chain under discussion was sequenced for a study of blood T cell repertoires in COVID-19. Sequencing used immunoSEQ multiplex PCR; TCRdb keeps in-frame clones, though not all of them. The sample consists of under 300,000 clones, more than 75% of them appearing once. Losses at the gene ends were 5 bases for V and 7 bases for J; bases not matched to a gene: 8. Germline V lookup: CDR1 MNHEY, CDR2 SVGAGI. CDR3 length: 14 residues. The sequence came from a man of 80 years or more with acute or convalescent COVID-19. The chain has TRBV6-5 and TRBJ2-4; 7 positions match TRBD1. What was sequenced was peripheral blood. The CDR3 is CASSTETGRNIQYF. The CDR3 coding sequence is TGTGCCAGCAGTACCGAGACAGGGCGGAACATTCAGTACTTC.